This T cell receptor (beta chain) emerged from a study of OX40 agonist ivuxolimab in advanced cancers. Unmatched junction bases numbered 8, after V lost 0 bases and J lost 17 bases. The germline V gene has CDR1 ENHRY and CDR2 SYGVKD. This CDR3 region has 14 residues. Method: immunoSEQ multiplex PCR; TCRdb's copy keeps in-frame clones and lacks some. The table shows roughly 80,000 clones, with about 86% occurring only once. This clonotype was obtained from an adult with an advanced solid tumor such as melanoma, head and neck, liver or kidney cancer. The chain links TRBV10-3 to TRBJ1-6; TRBD1 matches at 9 bases. Sequenced here: CD4+ or CD8+ T cells sorted from blood, sampled in a trial of the OX40 agonist ivuxolimab. The CDR3 protein is CAISESYTGGTIHF. CDR3 coding DNA: TGTGCCATCAGTGAGTCGTACACAGGGGGCACAATCCACTTT.